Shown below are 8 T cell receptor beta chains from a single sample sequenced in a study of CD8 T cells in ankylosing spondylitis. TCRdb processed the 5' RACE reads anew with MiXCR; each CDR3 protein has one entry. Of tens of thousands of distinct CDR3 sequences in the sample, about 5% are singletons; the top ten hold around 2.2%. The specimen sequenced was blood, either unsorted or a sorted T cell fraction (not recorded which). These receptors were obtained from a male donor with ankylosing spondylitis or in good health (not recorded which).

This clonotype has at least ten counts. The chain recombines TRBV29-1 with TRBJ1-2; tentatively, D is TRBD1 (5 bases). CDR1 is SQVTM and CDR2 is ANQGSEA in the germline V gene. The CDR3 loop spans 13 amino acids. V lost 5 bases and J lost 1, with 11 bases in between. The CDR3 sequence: CSVSGGLNYGYTF. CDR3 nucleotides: TGCAGCGTTAGTGGGGGACTTAACTATGGCTACACCTTC. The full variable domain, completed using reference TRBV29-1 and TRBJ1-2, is SAVISQKPSRDICQRGTSLTIQCQVDSQVTMMFWYRQQPGQSLTLIATANQGSEATYESGFVIDKFPISRPNLTFSTLTVSNMSPEDSSIYLCSVSGGLNYGYTFGSGTRLTVV.

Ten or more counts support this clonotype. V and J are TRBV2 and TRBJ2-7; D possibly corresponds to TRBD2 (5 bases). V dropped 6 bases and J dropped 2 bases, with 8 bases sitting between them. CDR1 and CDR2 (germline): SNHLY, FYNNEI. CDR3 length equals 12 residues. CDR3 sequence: CASSGVTYEQYF. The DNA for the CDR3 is TGTGCCAGCAGCGGGGTAACCTACGAGCAGTACTTC.

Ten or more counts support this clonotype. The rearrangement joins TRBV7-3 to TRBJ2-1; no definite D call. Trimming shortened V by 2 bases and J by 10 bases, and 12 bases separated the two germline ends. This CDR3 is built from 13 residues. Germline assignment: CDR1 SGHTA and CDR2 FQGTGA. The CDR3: CASSLGVQPEQFF. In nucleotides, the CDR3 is TGTGCCAGCAGCTTAGGGGTGCAGCCAGAGCAGTTCTTC.

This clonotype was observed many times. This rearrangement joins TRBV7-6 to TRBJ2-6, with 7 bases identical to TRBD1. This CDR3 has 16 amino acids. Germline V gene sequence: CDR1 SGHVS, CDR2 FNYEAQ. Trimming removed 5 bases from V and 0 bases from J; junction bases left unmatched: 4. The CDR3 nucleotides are TGTGCCAGCAGCCAGGACAGGAACTCTGGGGCCAACGTCCTGACTTTC. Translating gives CASSQDRNSGANVLTF.

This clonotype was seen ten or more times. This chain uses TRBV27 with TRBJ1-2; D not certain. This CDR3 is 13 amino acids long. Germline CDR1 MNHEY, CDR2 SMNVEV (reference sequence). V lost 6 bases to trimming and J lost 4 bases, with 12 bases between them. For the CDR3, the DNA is TGTGCCAGCAGGGAGGACGGATTCTATGGCTACACCTTC. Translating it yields CASREDGFYGYTF.

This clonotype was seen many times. The DNA of the CDR3 is TGTGCCAGCAGCCCTGCGGGGGATAGTTCGAAGTTCTTC. Amino acids: CASSPAGDSSKFF. The rearrangement links TRBV14 to TRBJ2-1, with 7 bases that match TRBD2. Trimming cost V 4 bases and J 14 bases; bases outside gene matches: 11. Germline assignment: CDR1 SGHDN and CDR2 FVKESK. This CDR3 has 13 residues.

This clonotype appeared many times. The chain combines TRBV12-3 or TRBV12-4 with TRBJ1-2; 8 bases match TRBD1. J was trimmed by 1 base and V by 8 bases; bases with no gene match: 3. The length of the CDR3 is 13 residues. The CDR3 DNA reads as TGTGCCAGCGACAGGGGAAGTAACTATGGCTACACCTTC. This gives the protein CASDRGSNYGYTF.

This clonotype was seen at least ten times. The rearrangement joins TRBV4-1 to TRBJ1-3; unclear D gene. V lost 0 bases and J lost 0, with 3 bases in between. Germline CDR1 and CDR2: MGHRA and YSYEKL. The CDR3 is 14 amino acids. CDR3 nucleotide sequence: TGCGCCAGCAGCCAAGAACACTCTGGAAACACCATATATTTT. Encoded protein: CASSQEHSGNTIYF.